This TCR beta chain was recovered during a study of cytomegalovirus exposure and HLA in healthy donors. PCR was performed using 60 Vbeta and 13 Jbeta primers. The data were produced by immunoSEQ multiplex PCR, yet TCRdb's version contains in-frame clones alone and is incomplete. The sample contains approximately 150,000 clones, roughly three quarters of which appear only once. The receptor's source is a human donor in good health. Sequenced input: PBMCs.

The CDR3 reads CASKAPGAADTQYF. In DNA form, the CDR3 reads TGTGCCAGCAAAGCCCCCGGAGCGGCGGATACGCAGTATTTT. V is TRBV6-5 and J is TRBJ2-3; perhaps TRBD2 as D (5 bases). V shed 7 bases and J shed 6 bases, with 17 bases lying between them. The CDR3 is 14 residues long. In germline, CDR1 is MNHEY, CDR2 SVGAGI.